These T cell receptor beta chains were read from a single sample in a study of control samples from healthy donors and cancer patients. Some clones are missing from TCRdb's copy, which holds only in-frame ones; the method was immunoSEQ multiplex PCR. The sample yields about 92,000 clones, about four fifths seen once. The sample comprised blood. The receptors originated from a woman aged 60-70 years in good health. CDR3s include the opening cysteine and the closing phenylalanine or tryptophan. The D gene is left open where the match is weak. Some rows mark clone size as missing; the rest say once, few, many or name a class of expanded clone.

cdr3_aa	cdr3_nt	j_call	v_call	cdr3_length	d_call	clone_size
CASSESIQAVSFHYGYTF	TGCGCCAGCAGTGAGTCGATTCAGGCAGTCTCCTTCCACTATGGCTACACCTTC	TRBJ1-2	TRBV10-2	18	NA	few
CASSPLGGQGEPQHF	TGTGCCAGTAGTCCCCTGGGGGGGCAGGGGGAACCCCAGCATTTT	TRBJ1-5	TRBV19	15	TRBD1	NA
CASSRRERYNEQFF	TGTGCCAGCAGCCGACGGGAGAGATACAATGAGCAGTTCTTC	TRBJ2-1	TRBV7-9	14	NA	NA
CASSIATTGVATEAFF	TGTGCCAGTAGTATAGCCACTACAGGGGTGGCCACTGAAGCTTTCTTT	TRBJ1-1	TRBV19	16	TRBD1	NA
CASSFGIAYEQYF	TGTGCCAGCAGTTTCGGCATAGCCTACGAGCAGTACTTC	TRBJ2-7	TRBV12-3/TRBV12-4	13	NA	NA
CASSARDYDNSPLHF	TGTGCCAGCAGTGCCCGGGATTACGATAATTCACCCCTCCACTTT	TRBJ1-6	TRBV27	15	NA	few
CASSGGQGSNEQYF	TGCGCCAGCAGCGGAGGACAGGGTAGCAACGAGCAGTACTTC	TRBJ2-7	TRBV5-1	14	TRBD1	NA
CASSSQYSLAYGYTF	TGTGCCAGCAGCTCCCAATACAGCCTTGCGTATGGCTACACCTTC	TRBJ1-2	TRBV9	15	NA	NA
CASSASGYGYTF	TGTGCCAGCAGCGCTTCAGGGTATGGCTACACCTTC	TRBJ1-2	TRBV9	12	NA	NA
CASSLTGSTGELFF	TGTGCCAGCAGCTTAACAGGTTCCACCGGGGAGCTGTTTTTT	TRBJ2-2	TRBV9	14	NA	NA
CASSGVGYEQFF	TGTGCCAGCAGTGGTGTGGGCTATGAGCAGTTCTTC	TRBJ2-1	TRBV12-3/TRBV12-4	12	NA	NA
CASSSQRGPWEQFF	TGTGCCAGCAGCTCGCAGCGGGGCCCCTGGGAGCAGTTCTTC	TRBJ2-1	TRBV7-2	14	TRBD2	NA
CATSRVGAAGQPQHF	TGTGCCACCAGCCGAGTCGGGGCGGCGGGGCAGCCCCAGCATTTT	TRBJ1-5	TRBV15	15	NA	NA
CASSFKSLNTEAFF	TGCGCCAGCAGCTTCAAGTCTTTGAACACTGAAGCTTTCTTT	TRBJ1-1	TRBV5-1	14	NA	NA
CASGTETATQYF	TGTGCCAGCGGCACAGAGACCGCGACCCAGTACTTC	TRBJ2-5	TRBV14	12	NA	NA
CAITYTGGGELFF	TGTGCCATCACCTATACTGGGGGCGGGGAGCTGTTTTTT	TRBJ2-2	TRBV10-3	13	NA	NA
CASSRLRAEETQYF	TGTGCCAGCAGTAGACTAAGAGCCGAAGAGACCCAGTACTTC	TRBJ2-5	TRBV7-9	14	NA	NA
CASSRQSYEQYF	TGTGCCAGCAGTAGACAGTCCTACGAGCAGTACTTC	TRBJ2-7	TRBV12-3/TRBV12-4	12	NA	NA
CSVATGREQFF	TGCAGCGTGGCAACAGGGAGAGAGCAGTTCTTC	TRBJ2-1	TRBV29-1	11	NA	NA
CATSRGGTGGEKLFF	TGTGCCACCAGCAGAGGAGGGACAGGGGGTGAAAAACTGTTTTTT	TRBJ1-4	TRBV15	15	TRBD1	NA
CASSYSRQGHEKLFF	TGTGCCAGCAGTTACTCGAGGCAGGGGCATGAAAAACTGTTTTTT	TRBJ1-4	TRBV6-5	15	NA	NA
CASSPFGSPLHF	TGTGCCAGCAGTCCCTTCGGGTCACCCCTCCACTTT	TRBJ1-6	TRBV28	12	NA	few
CASSPRGMGRVGTDTQYF	TGCGCCAGCAGTCCCCGGGGGATGGGGAGGGTTGGCACAGATACGCAGTATTTT	TRBJ2-3	TRBV23-1	18	TRBD2	NA
CASSFSGGMSYEQYF	TGTGCCAGCAGCTTTAGCGGGGGGATGTCCTACGAGCAGTACTTC	TRBJ2-7	TRBV5-5	15	TRBD2	NA
CAWSATRRGTENTEAFF	TGTGCCTGGAGTGCAACACGGAGGGGAACCGAAAACACTGAAGCTTTCTTT	TRBJ1-1	TRBV30	17	NA	few
CASSLSGQPGTEAFF	TGTGCCAGCAGTTTATCGGGACAGCCGGGCACTGAAGCTTTCTTT	TRBJ1-1	TRBV27	15	TRBD1	NA
CASSGLGGLAKNIQYF	TGCGCCAGCAGCGGGCTTGGGGGCTTAGCCAAAAACATTCAGTACTTC	TRBJ2-4	TRBV4-1	16	NA	NA
CASRSGETGNTIYF	TGTGCCAGCAGATCCGGGGAAACTGGAAACACCATATATTTT	TRBJ1-3	TRBV6-5	14	NA	few
CASSEAGGRNQPQHF	TGTGCCAGCAGTGAAGCCGGGGGACGCAATCAGCCCCAGCATTTT	TRBJ1-5	TRBV6-1	15	NA	NA
CASSLAGEAGEQYF	TGCGCCAGCAGCTTGGCCGGCGAAGCGGGGGAGCAGTACTTC	TRBJ2-7	TRBV5-1	14	TRBD2	NA
CASTSPRDRGYGYTF	TGTGCCAGCACCAGCCCCCGGGACAGGGGCTATGGCTACACCTTC	TRBJ1-2	TRBV6-6	15	TRBD1	NA
CASSAGTSYNEQFF	TGTGCCAGCAGCGCCGGGACTAGCTACAATGAGCAGTTCTTC	TRBJ2-1	TRBV6-2/TRBV6-3	14	TRBD2	NA
CATSRERAGYSNQPQHF	TGTGCCACCAGCAGAGAGAGGGCAGGTTATAGCAATCAGCCCCAGCATTTT	TRBJ1-5	TRBV15	17	NA	NA
CASSVEKTGNQPQHF	TGTGCCAGCAGTGTGGAGAAAACAGGGAATCAGCCCCAGCATTTT	TRBJ1-5	TRBV2	15	NA	NA
CAISEGVRRGNEQFF	TGTGCCATCAGTGAGGGGGTTCGAAGGGGCAATGAGCAGTTCTTC	TRBJ2-1	TRBV10-3	15	NA	NA
CASSEPDRGINTGELFF	TGTGCCAGCAGTGAACCTGACAGGGGGATAAACACCGGGGAGCTGTTTTTT	TRBJ2-2	TRBV6-1	17	TRBD1	once
CSVQGRRNEQFF	TGCAGCGTCCAGGGGAGACGCAATGAGCAGTTCTTC	TRBJ2-1	TRBV29-1	12	NA	NA
CASSLRILGTDTQYF	TGTGCCAGCAGCTTGCGTATCCTAGGCACAGATACGCAGTATTTT	TRBJ2-3	TRBV5-8	15	NA	NA
CASSGTENFYGYTF	TGTGCCAGCAGCGGGACAGAGAACTTCTATGGCTACACCTTC	TRBJ1-2	TRBV7-9	14	TRBD1	NA
CASSYSASGRDEQFF	TGTGCCAGCAGTTACTCGGCTAGCGGGAGGGATGAGCAGTTCTTC	TRBJ2-1	TRBV6-5	15	TRBD2	NA
CASSYGGDPYEQYF	TGTGCCAGCAGTTACGGGGGGGATCCCTACGAGCAGTACTTC	TRBJ2-7	TRBV6-6	14	TRBD2	NA
CASSGRPPTGVGDGANVLTF	TGTGCCAGCAGCGGCCGGCCCCCGACAGGGGTTGGTGATGGGGCCAACGTCCTGACTTTC	TRBJ2-6	TRBV9	20	TRBD1	NA
CASSQTGLSNSPLHF	TGTGCCAGCAGCCAGACAGGGTTGAGCAATTCACCCCTCCACTTT	TRBJ1-6	TRBV3-1/TRBV3-2	15	TRBD1	NA
CSVEDLWEGSYEQYF	TGCAGCGTTGAAGATCTTTGGGAGGGTTCCTACGAGCAGTACTTC	TRBJ2-7	TRBV29-1	15	TRBD2	NA
CASSVVGAGGEQFF	TGTGCCAGCAGCGTAGTTGGAGCGGGAGGCGAGCAGTTCTTC	TRBJ2-1	TRBV9	14	TRBD2	NA
CAIGGTGELFF	TGTGCCATTGGAGGGACCGGGGAGCTGTTTTTT	TRBJ2-2	TRBV10-3	11	NA	NA
CATHRLGAYEQYF	TGTGCCACGCACAGGCTAGGGGCCTACGAGCAGTACTTC	TRBJ2-7	TRBV24-1	13	NA	once
CATSGYRSTNEKLFF	TGTGCCACCAGTGGATATCGCTCAACTAATGAAAAACTGTTTTTT	TRBJ1-4	TRBV24-1	15	NA	NA
CASSVLFMNTEAFF	TGTGCCAGCAGCGTGTTGTTTATGAACACTGAAGCTTTCTTT	TRBJ1-1	TRBV11-2	14	NA	NA
CASSQLLTGGAGNTIYF	TGCGCCAGCAGCCAGCTTCTGACAGGGGGAGCTGGAAACACCATATATTTT	TRBJ1-3	TRBV5-1	17	TRBD1	NA
CASSPGGIGVETQYF	TGTGCCAGCAGTCCTGGCGGGATAGGTGTGGAGACCCAGTACTTC	TRBJ2-5	TRBV6-5	15	NA	NA
CASSLGTGITEAFF	TGTGCCAGCAGTTTAGGGACAGGGATTACTGAAGCTTTCTTT	TRBJ1-1	TRBV28	14	TRBD1	once
CSASPEHEQYF	TGCAGTGCTAGCCCCGAACACGAGCAGTACTTC	TRBJ2-7	TRBV20-1	11	NA	NA
CASSEYQTSTDTQYF	TGTGCCAGCAGTGAATATCAGACGAGCACAGATACGCAGTATTTT	TRBJ2-3	TRBV2	15	NA	NA
CASSYSHRGNTEAFF	TGTGCCAGCAGTTACTCGCACAGGGGGAACACTGAAGCTTTCTTT	TRBJ1-1	TRBV6-5	15	TRBD1	NA
CASSRNPQEAEAFF	TGTGCCAGCAGTCGAAACCCACAGGAGGCTGAAGCTTTCTTT	TRBJ1-1	TRBV6-2/TRBV6-3	14	NA	NA